One sample yielded the 27 T cell receptor beta chains listed below, sequenced in a study of molecular identifiers for immune sequencing clone quantification (dated by TCRdb to 2016 to 2019). Library preparation used PCR. The run used a NextSeq 500. The raw public data were reprocessed by TCRdb itself: fastp quality trimming at Q25, MiXCR clonotype calling, in-frame beta chains only. Entries that share a CDR3 protein sequence are merged under the most common genes and DNA. This sample is represented by about 510,000 distinct CDR3 sequences; roughly 26% of them were singletons. The ten top clones hold under 0.85% of the sample. The sequencing sample was made of naive CD8+ T cells from blood, with Jurkat cell RNA spiked in. Explained via the paper, the cell subset or site label denotes: FACS-sorted CD8+CD4-CCR7+CD45RA+ naive T cells. Receptors originate from a human donor in good health. Some libraries in this study had Jurkat cell RNA spiked in.

The sample holds many counts of this clonotype. J is TRBJ1-1 and V is TRBV7-9, with a possible D match to TRBD1 (6 bases). V lost 5 bases, J lost 3 bases, and 13 bases lay in between. The CDR3 has 14 amino acids. Per germline, CDR1 SEHNR and CDR2 FQNEAQ (reference sequence). CDR3 nucleotide sequence: TGTGCCAGCAGCACAGGGACAAGAGACACTGAAGCTTTCTTT. Its translation is CASSTGTRDTEAFF.

This chain links TRBV4-1 with TRBJ2-5; no clear D. V shed 0 bases and J shed 3 bases, with 8 bases lying between them. The CDR3 contains 14 residues. The germline V gene has CDR1 MGHRA and CDR2 YSYEKL. CDR3 nucleotides: TGCGCCAGCAGCCAAGATTTCGGAGAAGAGACCCAGTACTTC. It yields the protein CASSQDFGEETQYF.

The chain employs TRBV7-2 and TRBJ1-5; D gene uncertain. The length of the CDR3 is 14 residues. Germline V gene sequence: CDR1 SGHTA, CDR2 FQGNSA. V lost 6 bases and J lost 2, with 11 bases in between. The CDR3 DNA sequence: TGTGCCAGCAGACCAGCCTTGGGCAATCAGCCCCAGCATTTT. The encoded protein is CASRPALGNQPQHF.

This sequence joins TRBV30 and TRBJ2-7; tentatively, D is TRBD2 (6 bases). The CDR3 consists of 15 residues. Trimming cost V 3 bases and J 3 bases, with 18 bases left between them. Germline lookup yields CDR1 GTSNPN and CDR2 SVGIG (reference sequence). The CDR3 loop reads CAWRPPGGYVYEQYF. CDR3 coding DNA: TGTGCCTGGAGGCCCCCCGGGGGTTATGTCTACGAGCAGTACTTC.

The genes are TRBV7-8 and TRBJ1-2; D might be TRBD1 (6 bases). Germline lookup yields CDR1 SGHVS and CDR2 FQNEAQ. The CDR3 covers 15 residues. V lost 5 bases, J lost 3 bases, and 16 bases lay in between. Here the CDR3 DNA reads TGTGCCAGCAGCCTGGGGACACCCCGCGACTATGGCTACACCTTC. Its protein product is CASSLGTPRDYGYTF.

This rearrangement joins TRBV18 to TRBJ2-2; 9 nucleotides line up with TRBD1. The J segment lost 4 bases and the V segment lost 2 bases, leaving 5 bases of the junction unmatched. Germline V CDR1 and CDR2: KGHSH, LQKENI. The CDR3 contains 16 residues. As DNA, the CDR3 is TGTGCCAGCTCACCAAACAGGGGGCCGGTCACCGGGGAGCTGTTTTTT. This gives the protein CASSPNRGPVTGELFF.

Worth noting for this clonotype: This may stem from a read error, because a much larger clone lies one nucleotide away. This chain uses TRBV11-2 with TRBJ2-7; weak D call: TRBD2 (5 bases). CDR1 is SGHAT and CDR2 is FQNNGV in the germline V gene. The CDR3 contains 13 residues. CDR3 in DNA: TGTACCAGCAGCTTAGAGGGCCCCATGGAGCAGTACTTC. It yields the protein CTSSLEGPMEQYF.

This clonotype was seen only a few times. The chain carries TRBV3-1 and TRBJ2-7; D uncertain. Germline V lookup: CDR1 LGHDT, CDR2 YNNKEL (reference sequence). Trimming removed 0 bases at V and 3 bases at J, with 9 bases between. This CDR3 has 14 amino acids. The CDR3 region has the DNA TGTGCCAGCAGCCAAGATTGGGCCAGCTACGAGCAGTACTTC. Translated: CASSQDWASYEQYF.

A few counts support this clonotype. V is TRBV5-4 and J is TRBJ2-7; 9 nucleotides agree with TRBD1. Germline V gene lookup returns CDR1 SGHNT and CDR2 YYREEE (reference sequence). The CDR3 spans 15 residues. The trim removed 3 bases at V and 2 bases at J, leaving 6 bases unmatched. For the CDR3, the DNA is TGTGCCAGCAGCTCGATGGGACAGGGTACCTACGAGCAGTACTTC. Encoded protein: CASSSMGQGTYEQYF.

In its sample, this clonotype was seen a few times. This sequence joins TRBV12-3 or TRBV12-4 and TRBJ2-1, with 10 positions matching TRBD1. The CDR3 spans 15 residues. Unmatched junction bases numbered 3, after V lost 5 bases and J lost 2 bases. CDR3 bases: TGTGCCAGCAGTCCAGACAGGGGGCCCTACAATGAGCAGTTCTTC. Residues: CASSPDRGPYNEQFF.

V gene TRBV20-1 combines with J gene TRBJ2-4, with D possibly being TRBD1 (6 bases). V was shortened by 5 bases and J by 0 bases, with 14 bases between the two germline ends. The CDR3 is made up of 15 amino acids. In germline, CDR1 is DFQATT, CDR2 SNEGSKA (reference sequence). In DNA, the CDR3 is TGCAGTGCTGAGTTGGGACAAACAGCCAAAAACATTCAGTACTTC. Protein: CSAELGQTAKNIQYF.

DNA for the CDR3: TGTGCCAGCAGGGAGTCACCCAATCAGCCCCAGCATTTT. This sequence encodes CASRESPNQPQHF. V and J are TRBV12-3 or TRBV12-4 and TRBJ1-5; D is undetermined. V lost 6 bases, J lost 3 bases, and 9 bases lay in between. The CDR3 is made up of 13 amino acids.

This clonotype was observed a few times. The rearrangement joins TRBV20-1 to TRBJ2-7, with 8 bases that match TRBD2. Losses at the gene ends were 3 bases for V and 1 base for J; bases not matched to a gene: 8. CDR1 is DFQATT and CDR2 is SNEGSKA in the germline V gene (reference sequence). This CDR3 has 15 amino acids. CDR3 sequence (DNA): TGCAGTGCTAGTAATATAGCGGGGCGATCCTACGAGCAGTACTTC. Its protein is CSASNIAGRSYEQYF.

This clonotype has only a few counts. CDR3 protein: CASKTQGPPTDTQYF. In DNA form, the CDR3 reads TGTGCCAGCAAAACACAGGGGCCCCCCACAGATACGCAGTATTTT. The genes are TRBV12-3 or TRBV12-4 and TRBJ2-3, with 7 bases aligning to TRBD1. Losses at the gene ends were 7 bases for V and 2 bases for J; bases not matched to a gene: 9. The CDR3 contains 15 residues.

This clonotype was seen a handful of times. The rearrangement links TRBV7-9 to TRBJ2-2; TRBD1 agrees at 9 bases. The trim removed 3 bases at V and 3 bases at J, leaving 2 bases unmatched. CDR3 length equals 15 residues. The germline V gene encodes CDR1 SEHNR and CDR2 FQNEAQ (reference sequence). The CDR3 region is CASSFRTGDTGELFF. CDR3 sequence (DNA): TGTGCCAGCAGCTTTAGGACAGGGGACACCGGGGAGCTGTTTTTT.

This clonotype was seen a handful of times. V usage is TRBV29-1 and J usage is TRBJ2-7, with a tentative D call TRBD1 (6 bases). CDR1 is SQVTM and CDR2 is ANQGSEA in the germline V gene. CDR3 length equals 13 residues. Between the trimmed V and J ends, which lost 4 bases and 7 bases, there was a span of 17 bases. In DNA, the CDR3 is TGCAGCGTTGGCCCCAACGACAGGCGGGAGCAGTACTTC. Its protein product is CSVGPNDRREQYF.

This clonotype was found a few times. J is TRBJ1-5 and V is TRBV7-2; D is undetermined. Germline V gene sequence: CDR1 SGHTA, CDR2 FQGNSA. There are 14 residues in the CDR3. The germline V and J ends were trimmed by 2 bases and 1 base, with 6 bases remaining between them. CDR3 in amino acids: CASSLFPSNQPQHF. The CDR3 DNA sequence: TGTGCCAGCAGCTTATTTCCAAGCAATCAGCCCCAGCATTTT.

This clonotype was picked up many times. A junction boundary mismatches the germline segment, possibly from a read error. This sequence joins TRBV6-6 and TRBJ2-3, with D possibly being TRBD2 (5 bases). Per the germline V gene, CDR1 is MNHNY and CDR2 is SVGAGI (reference sequence). The CDR3 is made up of 13 amino acids. As DNA, the CDR3 is TGTGCTAGCAGCTCTTTAGCGACAGATACGCAGTATTTT. This sequence encodes CASSSLATDTQYF.

The sample holds many counts of this clonotype. The rearrangement links TRBV4-2 to TRBJ2-3, with D uncertain. Germline V gene sequence: CDR1 LGHNA, CDR2 YNFKEQ. This CDR3 is 15 amino acids long. The V end lost 0 bases, the J end lost 0 bases, and 7 bases lay between the germline ends. The DNA for the CDR3 is TGTGCCAGCAGCCAAGAGTACTCTAGCACAGATACGCAGTATTTT. Its protein product is CASSQEYSSTDTQYF.

The chain couples TRBV20-1 to TRBJ1-5; a possible D gene is TRBD1 (5 bases). Germline loops: CDR1 DFQATT, CDR2 SNEGSKA (reference sequence). Trimming left V 4 bases short and J 5 bases short, with 15 bases between. The CDR3 sequence is 14 residues long. CDR3 region: CSAILGDEYQPQHF. CDR3 DNA: TGCAGTGCTATCCTAGGGGACGAGTATCAGCCCCAGCATTTT.

The chain joins TRBV4-1 to TRBJ2-7; D possibly corresponds to TRBD1 (6 bases). The CDR3 extends over 13 amino acids. Germline values: CDR1 MGHRA, CDR2 YSYEKL. Trimming shortened V by 11 bases and J by 4 bases, and 18 bases separated the two germline ends. CDR3 protein: CARRPGQGYEQYV. In nucleotides, the CDR3 is TGCGCCCGCCGCCCGGGGCAGGGGTACGAGCAGTACGTC.

This clonotype was counted many times. The chain joins TRBV30 to TRBJ2-1, with D possibly TRBD1 on 7 matching bases. The CDR3 covers 16 residues. V dropped 1 base and J dropped 0 bases, with 13 bases sitting between them. Germline V gene sequence: CDR1 GTSNPN, CDR2 SVGIG (reference sequence). As DNA, the CDR3 is TGTGCCTGGAGTGGGGGGGACAGTCACTCCTACAATGAGCAGTTCTTC. This gives the protein CAWSGGDSHSYNEQFF.

This clonotype was found a few times. V and J are TRBV5-1 and TRBJ2-7, with D possibly TRBD1 on 6 matching bases. Germline V gene lookup returns CDR1 SGHRS and CDR2 YFSETQ. The V gene lost 3 bases and the J gene lost 3 bases, with 10 bases spanning the gap. The CDR3 is 13 amino acids. CDR3 amino acids: CASSWDTNYEQYF. The CDR3 DNA is TGCGCCAGCAGCTGGGACACAAACTACGAGCAGTACTTC.

In its sample, this clonotype was seen once. A single base separates this from a much larger clone, so it may be a read error. The chain joins TRBV7-9 to TRBJ1-1, with 8 bases identical to TRBD1. J lost 4 bases, V lost 4 bases, and 5 bases had no gene match. The CDR3 length is 14 residues. Germline V gives CDR1 SEHNR, CDR2 FQNEAQ (reference sequence). The CDR3 coding sequence is TGTGCCAGCAGCTCGGGACAGGCGGCCACTGAAGCTTTCTTT. Protein: CASSSGQAATEAFF.

This clonotype was picked up many times. The chain joins TRBV19 to TRBJ2-3; D unresolved. V lost 1 base, J lost 4 bases, and 9 bases lay in between. There are 14 residues in the CDR3. Per germline, CDR1 LNHDA and CDR2 SQIVND (reference sequence). The CDR3 reads CASSIGFPPDTQYF. Here the CDR3 DNA reads TGTGCCAGTAGTATAGGGTTCCCACCAGATACGCAGTATTTT.

This clonotype was seen repeatedly, ten times or more. The chain has TRBV20-1 and TRBJ2-2; maybe TRBD1 (5 bases). V was clipped by 5 bases and J by 1 base, with 11 bases between them. In germline, CDR1 is DFQATT, CDR2 SNEGSKA (reference sequence). The CDR3 extends over 14 amino acids. The CDR3 protein is CSAGNRWNTGELFF. As DNA, the CDR3 is TGCAGTGCTGGCAACAGGTGGAACACCGGGGAGCTGTTTTTT.

This clonotype has just a few counts. The rearrangement uses TRBV24-1 and TRBJ2-3; tentatively, D is TRBD2 (6 bases). Deletions cut 3 bases from V and 0 bases from J, with 15 bases between. CDR1 and CDR2 (germline): KGHDR, SFDVKD. The CDR3 contains 17 residues. The CDR3 loop is CATSDVWREDSTDTQYF. Written as DNA, the CDR3 is TGTGCCACCAGTGATGTGTGGCGGGAAGATAGCACAGATACGCAGTATTTT.